This is a list of T cell receptor beta chains from one sample in a study of CD8 T cells in Susac syndrome. TCRdb independently ran MiXCR on the immunoSEQ multiplex PCR reads; one entry per CDR3 protein. The sample consists of about 150,000 distinct CDR3 sequences, approximately 94% of them appearing once. The sequenced sample was CD4+ T cells from PBMCs. All receptors derive from a human donor in good health. Both conserved end residues are part of each CDR3. Fields, in order: CDR3 DNA, CDR3 protein, J gene, V gene, clone size, D gene. A D gene is named only where the DNA matches it firmly. Rows give clone size only sometimes, using once, few, many, or a class for an expanded clone.

DNA: TGTGCCAGCAGCTTATCCCCGACGTCCTACGAGCAGTACTTC
CDR3: CASSLSPTSYEQYF
J: TRBJ2-7
V: TRBV7-9
size: .
D: .

DNA: TGTGCCAGCAACAGGGGGCCTAATGAAAAACTGTTTTTT
CDR3: CASNRGPNEKLFF
J: TRBJ1-4
V: TRBV7-6
size: .
D: TRBD1

DNA: TGTGCCAGCAGCCCGGGGGGGGCCGCCGGTCGGGAGCAGTACTTC
CDR3: CASSPGGAAGREQYF
J: TRBJ2-7
V: TRBV7-9
size: .
D: TRBD2

DNA: TGTGCCTGGAGCCGGGGACTAGCGGGAGACAATGAGCAGTTCTTC
CDR3: CAWSRGLAGDNEQFF
J: TRBJ2-1
V: TRBV30
size: .
D: TRBD2

DNA: TGTGCCAGCTCACCGGCGGGGGCGAGGACTGAAGCTTTCTTT
CDR3: CASSPAGARTEAFF
J: TRBJ1-1
V: TRBV18
size: .
D: .

DNA: TGTGCCAGCAGCCAAGCCGGGACTGAAGCTTTCTTT
CDR3: CASSQAGTEAFF
J: TRBJ1-1
V: TRBV3-1
size: .
D: .

DNA: TGCAGTGCTCTCCCGGGACGGATTAACACTGAAGCTTTCTTT
CDR3: CSALPGRINTEAFF
J: TRBJ1-1
V: TRBV20-1
size: .
D: .

DNA: TGCGCCAGCAGCTCTTCCGGGGGTAGCGGGAGCTCCTACAATGAGCAGTTCTTC
CDR3: CASSSSGGSGSSYNEQFF
J: TRBJ2-1
V: TRBV5-1
size: .
D: TRBD2

DNA: TGTGCCAGCAGCTTGCCCCCAAGAGAGACCCAGTACTTC
CDR3: CASSLPPRETQYF
J: TRBJ2-5
V: TRBV5-4
size: .
D: .

DNA: TGCAGTGCTCCCGGACTAGGTGGGGATACGCAGTATTTT
CDR3: CSAPGLGGDTQYF
J: TRBJ2-3
V: TRBV20-1
size: .
D: TRBD2

DNA: TGTGCCAGCAGCCAAGGGGCAGCTGAAGCTTTCTTT
CDR3: CASSQGAAEAFF
J: TRBJ1-1
V: TRBV3-1
size: few
D: .

DNA: TGCAGCGTGATGACAGGGGTAGGGGAAAAACTGTTTTTT
CDR3: CSVMTGVGEKLFF
J: TRBJ1-4
V: TRBV29-1
size: .
D: TRBD1

DNA: TGTGCCAGCAGGCCCGGGACAAGTTATCAGCCCCAGCATTTT
CDR3: CASRPGTSYQPQHF
J: TRBJ1-5
V: TRBV28
size: once
D: .

DNA: TGTGCCAGCAGTAGGACGGACAAGGCCTACGAGCAGTACTTC
CDR3: CASSRTDKAYEQYF
J: TRBJ2-7
V: TRBV27
size: once
D: .

DNA: TGTGCCAGCAGCTTAACGGGTGATACGCAGTATTTT
CDR3: CASSLTGDTQYF
J: TRBJ2-3
V: TRBV7-6
size: .
D: .

DNA: TGTGCCAGCAGCCCCTCCCCCATCACAGGGACACTTGATAGCTCTGGGGCCAACGTCCTGACTTTC
CDR3: CASSPSPITGTLDSSGANVLTF
J: TRBJ2-6
V: TRBV11-1
size: .
D: .

DNA: TGTGCCACCAGCAGAGATCGTTGGGCCAAAAACATTCAGTACTTC
CDR3: CATSRDRWAKNIQYF
J: TRBJ2-4
V: TRBV15
size: .
D: .

DNA: TGTGCCAGTAGTATCCGAAGGTCGAACACCGGGGAGCTGTTTTTT
CDR3: CASSIRRSNTGELFF
J: TRBJ2-2
V: TRBV19
size: .
D: .

DNA: TGTGCCTGGAATCGGGCGGGAGGGTACAATGAGCAGTTCTTC
CDR3: CAWNRAGGYNEQFF
J: TRBJ2-1
V: TRBV30
size: .
D: TRBD2

DNA: TGTGCCAGCAGCTTAGTGGGGGGGCGTGGGGCCAACGTCCTGACTTTC
CDR3: CASSLVGGRGANVLTF
J: TRBJ2-6
V: TRBV7-9
size: .
D: .

DNA: TGCGCCAGCAGCTCGACAGCCCATAGCAATCAGCCCCAGCATTTT
CDR3: CASSSTAHSNQPQHF
J: TRBJ1-5
V: TRBV4-1
size: .
D: .

DNA: TGTGCCAGCAGTTTACGGATCTCCAGCAATCAGCCCCAGCATTTT
CDR3: CASSLRISSNQPQHF
J: TRBJ1-5
V: TRBV12-3/TRBV12-4
size: .
D: .

DNA: TGCAGTGCTTGGCGGACAGGGGGAACAGATACGCAGTATTTT
CDR3: CSAWRTGGTDTQYF
J: TRBJ2-3
V: TRBV20-1
size: once
D: TRBD1

DNA: TGTGCCAGCAGCCTAGAGACTAGCGCCCTCTACAATGAGCAGTTCTTC
CDR3: CASSLETSALYNEQFF
J: TRBJ2-1
V: TRBV3-1
size: .
D: TRBD2

DNA: TGTGCCAGCAGTGTTATCAGGGGGCTAGACGAGCAGTACTTC
CDR3: CASSVIRGLDEQYF
J: TRBJ2-7
V: TRBV2
size: .
D: TRBD1

DNA: TGTGCCAGTACCTCCGGGACTAGCGGGAGTTCGACCTACGAGCAGTACTTC
CDR3: CASTSGTSGSSTYEQYF
J: TRBJ2-7
V: TRBV19
size: .
D: TRBD2

DNA: TGTGCCAGCAGTTTCACAGCGGGAGGAAGTACGGAGCAGTACTTC
CDR3: CASSFTAGGSTEQYF
J: TRBJ2-7
V: TRBV28
size: once
D: TRBD2

DNA: TGCGCCAGCAGCCCCGGACAGATCAATCAGCCCCAGCATTTT
CDR3: CASSPGQINQPQHF
J: TRBJ1-5
V: TRBV5-1
size: .
D: .

DNA: TGTGCCAGCACCATAGCCAATGAGCAGTTCTTC
CDR3: CASTIANEQFF
J: TRBJ2-1
V: TRBV12-3/TRBV12-4
size: .
D: .

DNA: TGCAGTGCTAACCCCATGACTAGCGGGAATTGGTTGGCAGATACGCAGTATTTT
CDR3: CSANPMTSGNWLADTQYF
J: TRBJ2-3
V: TRBV20-1
size: once
D: TRBD2

DNA: TGTGCCAGCAGCTACGGGACTAGCGGCTACGAGCAGTACTTC
CDR3: CASSYGTSGYEQYF
J: TRBJ2-7
V: TRBV6-6
size: .
D: TRBD2

DNA: TGTGCCAGCAGTTTTAGACCGAACTCCTACGAGCAGTACTTC
CDR3: CASSFRPNSYEQYF
J: TRBJ2-7
V: TRBV5-5
size: .
D: .

DNA: TGTGCCAGCAGCTCAATGGCCGCTAATGAAAAACTGTTTTTT
CDR3: CASSSMAANEKLFF
J: TRBJ1-4
V: TRBV12-3/TRBV12-4
size: .
D: .

DNA: TGTGCCGCACAGGGTGAGAATCACAATGAGCAGTTCTTC
CDR3: CAAQGENHNEQFF
J: TRBJ2-1
V: TRBV10-3
size: .
D: .

DNA: TGTGCCAGCAGTTACTCGACTCAGGGCTACGAGCAGTACTTC
CDR3: CASSYSTQGYEQYF
J: TRBJ2-7
V: TRBV6-2/TRBV6-3
size: .
D: .

DNA: TGTGCCAGCAGCCGCATTAACTATGGCTACACCTTC
CDR3: CASSRINYGYTF
J: TRBJ1-2
V: TRBV3-1
size: .
D: .

DNA: TGCGCCAGCAGCACTTCAGGGGGTGTCGAGACCCAGTACTTC
CDR3: CASSTSGGVETQYF
J: TRBJ2-5
V: TRBV5-1
size: .
D: TRBD1

DNA: TGCAGTGCGCTTCGGGACCCCAATCAGCCCCAGCATTTT
CDR3: CSALRDPNQPQHF
J: TRBJ1-5
V: TRBV20-1
size: .
D: .

DNA: TGCAGTGCTAGAGACGCCCGCACCGGGTCCTCCTACGAGCAGTACTTC
CDR3: CSARDARTGSSYEQYF
J: TRBJ2-7
V: TRBV20-1
size: .
D: .

DNA: TGTGCCAGCAGTTTCCTCAACCGTGTCGAGCAGTACTTC
CDR3: CASSFLNRVEQYF
J: TRBJ2-7
V: TRBV27
size: .
D: .

DNA: TGTGCCAGCAGTTACAGGGGACAGGGAGCCTACGAGCAGTACTTC
CDR3: CASSYRGQGAYEQYF
J: TRBJ2-7
V: TRBV6-5
size: .
D: TRBD1

DNA: TGCGCCAGCAGCCAAGGACAGGGGGCGGCCTATGGCTACACCTTC
CDR3: CASSQGQGAAYGYTF
J: TRBJ1-2
V: TRBV4-1
size: .
D: TRBD1

DNA: TGCGCCAGCAGCCAAGAAAGCTACAGATTTGGAAACACCATATATTTT
CDR3: CASSQESYRFGNTIYF
J: TRBJ1-3
V: TRBV4-1
size: .
D: .

DNA: TGCGCCAGCAGCCTCAGCCCGGTAAGGAACAGCGGCGAGCAGTACTTC
CDR3: CASSLSPVRNSGEQYF
J: TRBJ2-7
V: TRBV5-1
size: .
D: .

DNA: TGTGCCAGCTCACAAGGACTAGCGGGACTAGAGACCCAGTACTTC
CDR3: CASSQGLAGLETQYF
J: TRBJ2-5
V: TRBV18
size: .
D: TRBD2